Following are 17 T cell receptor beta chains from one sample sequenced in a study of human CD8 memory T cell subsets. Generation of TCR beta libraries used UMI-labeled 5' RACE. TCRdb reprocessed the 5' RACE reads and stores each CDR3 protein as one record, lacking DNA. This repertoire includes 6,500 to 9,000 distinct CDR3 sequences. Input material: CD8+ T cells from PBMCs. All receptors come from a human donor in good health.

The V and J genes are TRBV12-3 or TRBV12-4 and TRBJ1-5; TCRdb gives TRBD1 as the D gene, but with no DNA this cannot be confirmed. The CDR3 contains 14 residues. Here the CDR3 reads CASSFSQGVEPQHF.

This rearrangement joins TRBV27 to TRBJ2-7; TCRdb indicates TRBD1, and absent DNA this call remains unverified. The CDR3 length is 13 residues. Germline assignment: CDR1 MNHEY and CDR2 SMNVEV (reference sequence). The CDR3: CASSPGQSYEQYF.

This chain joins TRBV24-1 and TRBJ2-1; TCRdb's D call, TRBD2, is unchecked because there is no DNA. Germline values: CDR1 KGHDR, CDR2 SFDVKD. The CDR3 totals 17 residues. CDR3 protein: CATSDLGLAGAYNEQFF.

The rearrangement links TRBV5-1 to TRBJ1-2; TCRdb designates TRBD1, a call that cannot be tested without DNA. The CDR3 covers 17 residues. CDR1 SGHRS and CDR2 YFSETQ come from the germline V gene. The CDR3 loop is CASSFRTVNTAMDSYTF.

The CDR3 is CASRSKGGAPLHF. This sequence joins TRBV12-3 or TRBV12-4 and TRBJ1-6. There are 13 residues in the CDR3.

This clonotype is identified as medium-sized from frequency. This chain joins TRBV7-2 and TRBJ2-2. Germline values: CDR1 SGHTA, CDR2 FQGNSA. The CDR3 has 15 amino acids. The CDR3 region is CASSPVGGGTGELFF. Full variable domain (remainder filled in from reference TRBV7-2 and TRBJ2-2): GAGVSQSPSNKVTEKGKDVELRCDPISGHTALYWYRQSLGQGLEFLIYFQGNSAPDKSGLPSDRFSAERTGGSVSTLTIQRTQQEDSAVYLCASSPVGGGTGELFFGEGSRLTVL.

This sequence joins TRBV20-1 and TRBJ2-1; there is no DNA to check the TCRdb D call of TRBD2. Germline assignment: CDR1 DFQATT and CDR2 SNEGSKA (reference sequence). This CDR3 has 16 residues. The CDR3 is CSARFLGGSGYNEQFF.

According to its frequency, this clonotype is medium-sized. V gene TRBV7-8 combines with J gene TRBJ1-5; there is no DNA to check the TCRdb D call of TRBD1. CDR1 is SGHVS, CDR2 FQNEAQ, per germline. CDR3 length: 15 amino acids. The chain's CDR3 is CASSLVAGSTQPQHF.

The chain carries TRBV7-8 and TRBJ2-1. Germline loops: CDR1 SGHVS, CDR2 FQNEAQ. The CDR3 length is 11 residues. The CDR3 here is CASTYWGEQFF. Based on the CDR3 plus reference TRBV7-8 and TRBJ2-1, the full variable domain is GAGVSQSPRYKVAKRGQDVALRCDPISGHVSLFWYQQALGQGPEFLTYFQNEAQLDKSGLPSDRFFAERPEGSVSTLKIQRTQQEDSAVYLCASTYWGEQFFGPGTRLTVL.

The CDR3 reads CASSLGSLNTGELFF. The V and J genes are TRBV7-9 and TRBJ2-2. CDR3 length equals 15 residues. The germline V gene encodes CDR1 SEHNR and CDR2 FQNEAQ (reference sequence).

CDR3 protein: CASSQVEREETQYF. The chain couples TRBV4-3 to TRBJ2-5. The germline V gene encodes CDR1 LGHNA and CDR2 YSLEER. CDR3 length: 14 residues.

The CDR3 protein is CSARASGSYTGELFF. The chain carries TRBV20-1 and TRBJ2-2; TCRdb proposes TRBD2, but this gene call is untestable without DNA. This CDR3 region has 15 residues. Germline lookup yields CDR1 DFQATT and CDR2 SNEGSKA (reference sequence).

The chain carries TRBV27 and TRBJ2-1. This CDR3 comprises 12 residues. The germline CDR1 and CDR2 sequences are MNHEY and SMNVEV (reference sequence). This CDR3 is CASSLSSNEQFF.

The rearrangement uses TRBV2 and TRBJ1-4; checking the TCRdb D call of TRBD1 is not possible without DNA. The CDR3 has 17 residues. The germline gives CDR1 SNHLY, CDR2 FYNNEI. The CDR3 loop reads CASSGPERTGRNEKLFF.

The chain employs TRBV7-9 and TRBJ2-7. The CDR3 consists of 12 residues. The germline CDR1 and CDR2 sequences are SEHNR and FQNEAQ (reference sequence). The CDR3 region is CASSLGTYEQYF.

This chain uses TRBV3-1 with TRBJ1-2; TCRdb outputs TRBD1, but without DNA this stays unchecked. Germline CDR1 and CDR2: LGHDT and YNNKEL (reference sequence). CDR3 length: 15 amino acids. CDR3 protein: CASSKTGVANYGYTF.

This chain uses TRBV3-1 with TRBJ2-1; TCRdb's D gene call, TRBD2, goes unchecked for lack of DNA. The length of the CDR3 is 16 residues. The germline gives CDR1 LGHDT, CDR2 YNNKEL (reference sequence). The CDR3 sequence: CASSQESGTWDNEQFF.